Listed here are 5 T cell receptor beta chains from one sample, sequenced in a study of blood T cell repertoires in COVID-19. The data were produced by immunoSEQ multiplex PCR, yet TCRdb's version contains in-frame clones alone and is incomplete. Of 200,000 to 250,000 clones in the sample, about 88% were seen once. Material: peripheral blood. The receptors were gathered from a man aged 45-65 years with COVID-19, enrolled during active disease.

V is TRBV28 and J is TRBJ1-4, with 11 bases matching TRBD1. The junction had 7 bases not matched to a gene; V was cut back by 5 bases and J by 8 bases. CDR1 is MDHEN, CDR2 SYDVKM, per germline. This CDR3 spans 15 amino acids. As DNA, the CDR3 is TGTGCCAGCAGTCCAGGACAGGGGGCGCGCGAAAAACTGTTTTTT. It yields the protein CASSPGQGAREKLFF.

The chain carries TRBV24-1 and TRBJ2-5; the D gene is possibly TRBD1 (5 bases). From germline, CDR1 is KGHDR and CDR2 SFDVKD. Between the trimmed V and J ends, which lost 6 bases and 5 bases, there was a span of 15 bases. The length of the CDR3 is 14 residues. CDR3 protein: CATSSTRKGETQYF. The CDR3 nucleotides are TGTGCCACCAGTTCGACTCGCAAGGGGGAGACCCAGTACTTC.

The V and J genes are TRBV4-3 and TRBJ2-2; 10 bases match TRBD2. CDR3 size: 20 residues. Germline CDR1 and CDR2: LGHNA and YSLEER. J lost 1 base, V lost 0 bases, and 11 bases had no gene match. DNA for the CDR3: TGCGCCAGCAGCCAAGATCTTGCACTAGCGGGGCCAGGGAACACCGGGGAGCTGTTTTTT. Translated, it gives CASSQDLALAGPGNTGELFF.

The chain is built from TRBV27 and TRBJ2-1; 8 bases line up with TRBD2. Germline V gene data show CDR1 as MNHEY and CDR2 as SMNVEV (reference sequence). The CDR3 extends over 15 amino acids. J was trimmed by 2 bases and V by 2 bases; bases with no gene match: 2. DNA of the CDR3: TGTGCCAGCAGTTTAAGCGGGGGCCCCTACAATGAGCAGTTCTTC. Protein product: CASSLSGGPYNEQFF.

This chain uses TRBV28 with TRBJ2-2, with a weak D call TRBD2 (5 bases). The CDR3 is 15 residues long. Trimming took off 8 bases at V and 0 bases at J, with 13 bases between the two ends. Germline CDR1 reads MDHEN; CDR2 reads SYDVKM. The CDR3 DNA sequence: TGTGCCAGCCTCCGCCCCGGGACGAACACCGGGGAGCTGTTTTTT. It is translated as CASLRPGTNTGELFF.